Presented here are 27 T cell receptor beta chains from one specimen sequenced in a study of spatial heterogeneity in lung cancer. Time point: sample taken at primary tumor resection. TCRdb re-called the 5' RACE reads with MiXCR, one entry per CDR3 protein. The sample includes some 8,900 distinct CDR3 sequences, 4% to 5.5% of them seen just once. The specimen comprised PBMCs, sampled at surgery. These receptor sequences come from a male donor with early-stage non-small cell lung cancer.

This clonotype was picked up many times. This chain connects TRBV15 to TRBJ1-2, with 10 nucleotides matching TRBD1. V shed 5 bases, J shed 2 bases, and the junction held 5 bases outside the gene matches. The CDR3 is 15 amino acids. The germline CDR1 and CDR2 sequences are LNHNV and YYDKDF (reference sequence). CDR3 loop: CATSWDRGINYGYTF. CDR3 coding DNA: TGTGCCACCAGCTGGGACAGGGGCATCAACTATGGCTACACCTTC. The variable domain in full, completed from reference TRBV15 and TRBJ1-2, reads DAMVIQNPRYQVTQFGKPVTLSCSQTLNHNVMYWYQQKSSQAPKLLFHYYDKDFNNEADTPDNFQSRRPNTSFCFLDIRSPGLGDTAMYLCATSWDRGINYGYTFGSGTRLTVV.

This clonotype was observed many times. This sequence joins TRBV7-2 and TRBJ2-1; 9 bases map to TRBD2. The CDR3 runs to 15 residues. Germline V gene lookup returns CDR1 SGHTA and CDR2 FQGNSA. After removal of 5 bases from V and 7 bases from J, the junction contained 9 bases not matched to a gene. CDR3 bases: TGTGCCAGCAGCCGAGCGGGGGGTACTACTAATGAGCAGTTCTTC. It codes for CASSRAGGTTNEQFF.

In this sample, this clonotype is medium-sized (0.01 to 0.1%). This chain uses TRBV27 with TRBJ1-1; D is unclear. CDR1 and CDR2 from the germline V gene are MNHEY and SMNVEV (reference sequence). This CDR3 is 15 amino acids long. The V end lost 5 bases, the J end lost 2 bases, and 15 bases lay between the germline ends. DNA of the CDR3: TGTGCCAGCAGTCCGGGCCCGAATCCAAACACTGAAGCTTTCTTT. The encoded protein is CASSPGPNPNTEAFF.

This clonotype was observed many times. One end of the junction fails to match germline, which may point to a read error. V usage is TRBV14 and J usage is TRBJ2-3; unclear D gene. Germline V CDR1 and CDR2: SGHDN, FVKESK. This CDR3 comprises 14 residues. The CDR3 nucleotides read TGTGCCAGCAGCCAAGATTGGGTAGTGGACCATCACAATTTT. Amino acids: CASSQDWVVDHHNF.

This clonotype ranks as medium-sized. V gene TRBV28 combines with J gene TRBJ2-3, with 9 bases identical to TRBD1. The germline gives CDR1 MDHEN, CDR2 SYDVKM. The V and J ends lost 3 bases and 5 bases, in that order; junction bases with no gene match: 6. The length of the CDR3 is 15 residues. The CDR3 here is CASSFLGQGKDTQYF. In DNA form, the CDR3 reads TGTGCCAGCAGTTTTTTAGGACAGGGGAAAGATACGCAGTATTTT.

This clonotype qualifies as medium-sized. The rearrangement joins TRBV24-1 to TRBJ2-7; TRBD1 aligns across 8 bases. This CDR3 comprises 14 residues. CDR1 is KGHDR and CDR2 is SFDVKD in the germline V gene. Unmatched junction bases numbered 1, after V lost 0 bases and J lost 4 bases. CDR3 nucleotides: TGTGCCACCAGTGATTTGCACAGGGGGTACGAGCAGTACTTC. Protein: CATSDLHRGYEQYF.

This chain links TRBV6-6 with TRBJ1-6, with unresolved D. With 3 bases removed from V and 6 bases from J, the gap between germline ends came to 9 bases. This CDR3 is built from 14 residues. Germline CDR1 MNHNY, CDR2 SVGAGI (reference sequence). The CDR3 sequence: CASSYLGSNSPLHF. Here the CDR3 DNA reads TGTGCCAGCAGTTATCTGGGGTCTAATTCACCCCTCCACTTT.

This clonotype was counted many times. The rearrangement uses TRBV28 and TRBJ1-1; the match to TRBD1 covers 7 bases. The germline CDR1 and CDR2 sequences are MDHEN and SYDVKM. This CDR3 contains 19 residues. V was pared by 6 bases and J by 0 bases, with 19 bases of the junction left unmatched. DNA for the CDR3: TGTGCCAGCAGCGGTTATGAACAGGGGATTTTGGTGGTGAACACTGAAGCTTTCTTT. Its protein is CASSGYEQGILVVNTEAFF.

This clonotype was seen at least ten times. The chain has TRBV28 and TRBJ2-7; D remains unclear. CDR1 MDHEN and CDR2 SYDVKM come from the germline V gene. The CDR3 has 13 amino acids. V gave up 6 bases and J gave up 6 bases, with 15 bases separating them. The CDR3 region has the DNA TGTGCCAGCAGCGGCACCCCCCTTCCCGAGCAGTACTTC. It encodes CASSGTPLPEQYF.

This clonotype was seen repeatedly, ten times or more. This chain connects TRBV19 to TRBJ2-2; 7 positions agree with TRBD2. The CDR3 length is 16 residues. Trimming took 10 bases from V and 4 from J; bases not matched to a gene: 15. Germline V gene data show CDR1 as LNHDA and CDR2 as SQIVND (reference sequence). The chain's CDR3 is CATRNLGGRATGELFF. The CDR3 DNA reads as TGTGCCACTCGGAACCTGGGGGGGAGGGCCACCGGGGAGCTGTTTTTT.

The chain carries TRBV11-2 and TRBJ2-3, with 8 bases that match TRBD2. After removal of 1 base from V and 4 bases from J, the junction contained 4 bases not matched to a gene. Germline assignment: CDR1 SGHAT and CDR2 FQNNGV. The CDR3 runs to 15 residues. The CDR3 is CASSLVAGGSDTQYF. The CDR3 region has the DNA TGTGCCAGCAGCTTAGTTGCGGGGGGTTCAGATACGCAGTATTTT.

This clonotype qualifies as medium-sized (0.01 to 0.1%). This rearrangement joins TRBV5-1 to TRBJ2-3, with D unresolved. V was clipped by 4 bases and J by 0 bases, with 18 bases between them. Germline V gene lookup returns CDR1 SGHRS and CDR2 YFSETQ. The CDR3 consists of 17 residues. The CDR3 loop is CASSNQGSRTSTDTQYF. As DNA, the CDR3 is TGCGCCAGCAGCAATCAAGGCAGCCGAACAAGCACAGATACGCAGTATTTT.

Ten or more counts support this clonotype. This rearrangement joins TRBV28 to TRBJ1-1; TRBD1 agrees at 11 bases. The CDR3 runs to 16 residues. The V segment lost 6 bases and the J segment 1 base; nucleotides outside the gene matches: 7. Germline V lookup: CDR1 MDHEN, CDR2 SYDVKM. CDR3 residues: CASSSPGQGGNTEAFF. CDR3 coding DNA: TGTGCCAGCAGCTCCCCGGGACAGGGGGGGAACACTGAAGCTTTCTTT.

This clonotype is labeled medium-sized. The chain links TRBV4-2 to TRBJ2-1; the match to TRBD1 covers 11 bases. This CDR3 is built from 16 residues. The junction had 4 bases not matched to a gene; V was cut back by 0 bases and J by 6 bases. Germline CDR1 LGHNA, CDR2 YNFKEQ. CDR3 protein: CASSQDLGTGGNEQFF. The CDR3 DNA is TGTGCCAGCAGCCAAGATCTAGGGACAGGGGGCAATGAGCAGTTCTTC.

By sample share, this clonotype is medium-sized. This sequence joins TRBV29-1 and TRBJ1-2; perhaps TRBD1 as D (5 bases). The ends were cut back, 6 bases at V and 4 bases at J, with 18 bases in the middle. This CDR3 is 14 amino acids long. The germline CDR1 and CDR2 sequences are SQVTM and ANQGSEA. CDR3 protein: CSVQAGTRAYGYTF. CDR3 DNA sequence: TGCAGCGTCCAAGCCGGGACTAGGGCCTATGGCTACACCTTC.

There are a few counts of this clonotype. The chain is built from TRBV10-2 and TRBJ2-5; D uncertain. V lost 4 bases to trimming and J lost 1 base, with 4 bases between them. The germline V gene encodes CDR1 WSHSY and CDR2 SAAADI. This CDR3 has 12 residues. The CDR3 bases are TGCGCCAGCAGTGCCTTCCAAGAGACCCAGTACTTC. Its protein is CASSAFQETQYF.

This clonotype was recorded many times. The rearrangement uses TRBV14 and TRBJ2-2; D is perhaps TRBD2 (5 bases). This CDR3 is built from 15 residues. Germline V gives CDR1 SGHDN, CDR2 FVKESK. V was clipped by 4 bases and J by 8 bases, with 17 bases between them. CDR3 region: CASSPSRGTWGELFF. CDR3 sequence (DNA): TGTGCCAGCAGCCCCTCCCGGGGTACATGGGGGGAGCTGTTTTTT.

This clonotype was found many times. The chain employs TRBV6-5 and TRBJ1-1, with D maybe TRBD1 (6 bases). Trimming removed 4 bases from V and 5 bases from J, with 20 bases in between. CDR1 MNHEY and CDR2 SVGAGI come from the germline V gene. The CDR3 loop spans 16 amino acids. The CDR3 sequence: CASSSFPGGARTEAFF. The CDR3 DNA follows: TGTGCCAGCAGTTCATTCCCGGGGGGGGCGAGGACTGAAGCTTTCTTT.

This clonotype appeared many times. The J gene is TRBJ1-1, the V gene TRBV3-1; D perhaps matches TRBD1 (5 bases). Looked up from germline, CDR1 is LGHDT and CDR2 is YNNKEL (reference sequence). This CDR3 contains 16 residues. Trimming removed 4 bases from V and 3 bases from J, with 18 bases in between. DNA of the CDR3: TGTGCCAGCAGCCCCCTAGGGGTTTGGAAAGACACTGAAGCTTTCTTT. Translation: CASSPLGVWKDTEAFF.

This clonotype was seen a handful of times. The chain employs TRBV12-3 or TRBV12-4 and TRBJ2-2; 8 bases map to TRBD2. The trim removed 3 bases at V and 3 bases at J, leaving 3 bases unmatched. The CDR3 has 15 amino acids. CDR3 DNA: TGTGCCAGCAGTTTGGGGACTAGATACACCGGGGAGCTGTTTTTT. Translation: CASSLGTRYTGELFF.

This clonotype has a count of ten or more. The chain carries TRBV12-3 or TRBV12-4 and TRBJ2-5; a possible D gene is TRBD2 (5 bases). V was trimmed by 2 bases and J by 7 bases, leaving 5 bases between them. This CDR3 region has 11 residues. CDR3 DNA sequence: TGTGCCAGCAGTTTACGGGGGACCCAGTACTTC. Translating gives CASSLRGTQYF.

As concerns this clonotype: This may come from a read error, since a much larger clone is one base off. J is TRBJ2-1 and V is TRBV7-2, with 11 bases fitting TRBD2. V lost 5 bases to trimming and J lost 4 bases; unmatched junction nucleotides: 7. The CDR3 consists of 16 residues. Germline assignment: CDR1 SGHTA and CDR2 FQGNSA. This chain's CDR3 is CASSIKTSGVYNEQFF. As DNA, the CDR3 is TGTGCCAGCAGCATTAAGACTAGCGGGGTTTACAATGAGCAGTTCTTC.

In its sample, this clonotype is medium-sized. V usage is TRBV7-2 and J usage is TRBJ1-6, with 10 positions matching TRBD1. Trimming cost V 4 bases and J 9 bases; bases outside gene matches: 9. From germline, CDR1 is SGHTA and CDR2 FQGNSA. The CDR3 contains 16 residues. As DNA, the CDR3 is TGTGCCAGCAGCTCGCAAGGGACAGGGGCGAGTTCACCCCTCCACTTT. It translates to CASSSQGTGASSPLHF. Complete variable domain (other parts from reference TRBV7-2 and TRBJ1-6): GAGVSQSPSNKVTEKGKDVELRCDPISGHTALYWYRQSLGQGLEFLIYFQGNSAPDKSGLPSDRFSAERTGGSVSTLTIQRTQQEDSAVYLCASSSQGTGASSPLHFGNGTRLTVT.

In its sample, this clonotype was seen a few times. The chain is built from TRBV7-2 and TRBJ2-3, with D tentatively TRBD2 (6 bases). CDR1 SGHTA and CDR2 FQGNSA come from the germline V gene. CDR3 length: 17 residues. The ends were cut back, 0 bases at V and 5 bases at J, with 18 bases in the middle. CDR3 DNA: TGTGCCAGCAGCTTAGCGCGACGGGGCAGGGAGGTAGATACGCAGTATTTT. Protein: CASSLARRGREVDTQYF.

This clonotype was seen repeatedly, ten times or more. The chain uses TRBV10-3 and TRBJ1-5, with TRBD1 matching over 9 bases. The CDR3 length is 13 residues. Germline values: CDR1 ENHRY, CDR2 SYGVKD. With 2 bases clipped from V and 7 bases from J, the junction kept 0 bases outside the gene matches. CDR3 residues: CAISEGQGQPQHF. The CDR3 DNA is TGTGCCATCAGTGAGGGACAGGGGCAGCCCCAGCATTTT.

This clonotype was recorded many times. The chain carries TRBV3-1 and TRBJ1-6; D unresolved. From germline, CDR1 is LGHDT and CDR2 YNNKEL (reference sequence). Trimming left V 4 bases short and J 7 bases short, with 14 bases between. This CDR3 is built from 15 residues. For the CDR3, the DNA is TGTGCCAGCAGCCTTCGTGGAGGGCCCAATTCACCCCTCCACTTT. Its protein is CASSLRGGPNSPLHF. Full variable domain (missing parts from reference TRBV3-1 and TRBJ1-6): DTAVSQTPKYLVTQMGNDKSIKCEQNLGHDTMYWYKQDSKKFLKIMFSYNNKELIINETVPNRFSPKSPDKAHLNLHINSLELGDSAVYFCASSLRGGPNSPLHFGNGTRLTVT.

This clonotype is labeled medium-sized. CDR3: CSVMRGSAQEAFF. DNA for the CDR3: TGCAGCGTTATGCGGGGATCGGCGCAGGAAGCTTTCTTT. The chain links TRBV29-1 to TRBJ1-1, with no clear D. Trimming took 5 bases from V and 8 from J, leaving 18 bases between them. Germline V gene data show CDR1 as SQVTM and CDR2 as ANQGSEA. This CDR3 comprises 13 residues.